This T cell receptor (beta chain) was sequenced in a study of blood T cell repertoires in COVID-19. This clone appeared once. Data came from immunoSEQ multiplex PCR; TCRdb stores just in-frame clones and leaves some out. This sample carries about 160,000 clones, 92% of them seen once, and the ten largest clones take more than 4.5%. This clonotype was obtained from a man younger than 40 with COVID-19, enrolled during active disease. The sequencing sample was made of peripheral blood.

CDR3 DNA sequence: TGTGCCAGCACCTCGACAGGGGAGGGGGCCTACGAGCAGTACTTC. It yields the protein CASTSTGEGAYEQYF. The chain carries TRBV6-5 and TRBJ2-7, with a weak D call TRBD1 (8 bases). CDR1 is MNHEY and CDR2 is SVGAGI in the germline V gene. This CDR3 comprises 15 residues. The V gene lost 7 bases and the J gene lost 2 bases, with 18 bases spanning the gap.